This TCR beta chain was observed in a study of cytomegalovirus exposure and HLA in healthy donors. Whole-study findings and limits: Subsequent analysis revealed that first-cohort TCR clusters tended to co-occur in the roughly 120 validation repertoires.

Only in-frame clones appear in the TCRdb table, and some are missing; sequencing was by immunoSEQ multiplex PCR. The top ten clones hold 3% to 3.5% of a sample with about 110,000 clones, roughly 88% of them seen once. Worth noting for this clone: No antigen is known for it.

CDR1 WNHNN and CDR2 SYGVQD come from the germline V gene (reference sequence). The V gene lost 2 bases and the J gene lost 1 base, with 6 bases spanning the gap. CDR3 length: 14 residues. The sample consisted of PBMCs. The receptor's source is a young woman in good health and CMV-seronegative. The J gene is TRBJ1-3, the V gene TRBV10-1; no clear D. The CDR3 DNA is TGCGCCAGCAGTGAGACGGGATCTGGAAACACCATATATTTT. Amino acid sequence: CASSETGSGNTIYF.